This T cell receptor beta chain comes out of a study of T cell repertoires in cytomegalovirus infection. Study overall: Public TCR beta signatures provided an indication of both CMV infection and a matching HLA type.

The CDR3 spans 16 residues. Deletions cut 1 base from V and 6 bases from J, with 15 bases between. Findings of the study overall: CMV-specific TCR beta clonotypes restricted by HLA-C dominated the ex vivo response. Identification of carriers of CMV plus the relevant HLA was performed using cumulative public TCR beta family frequency.

A note on this clonotype: Antigen: not known.

TCRdb recomputed calls from the reads with MiXCR, one row per CDR3 protein. The table shows 830,000 or so distinct CDR3 sequences, with 30% to 35% occurring only once. The input for sequencing was cultured CD8+ T cells from PBMCs, taken from culture after CMV antigen stimulation. The chain carries TRBV12-3 or TRBV12-4 and TRBJ2-2, with D uncertain. This receptor was obtained from a human donor in good health (CMV status not recorded). Some clones in this sample may be carry-over from other donors' samples. DNA for the CDR3: TGTGCCAGCAGTTTAGGGGCGAAGGGTTTCGCCGGGGAGCTGTTTTTT. Protein product: CASSLGAKGFAGELFF.